Given below is one T cell receptor beta chain in context. V lost 2 bases to trimming and J lost 3 bases, with 17 bases between them. The CDR3 is 17 amino acids. Looked up from germline, CDR1 is SEHNR and CDR2 is FQNEAQ (reference sequence). The data originate from a study of blood T cell repertoires in COVID-19. Turning to the study itself: Italy, Spain and the United States were the sources of the convalescent and acute COVID-19 samples. The analysed material was cDNA or gDNA that came from T cells, B-cell-depleted T cells, or PBMCs.

In the authors' workflow: Reference gene primer amplification gave estimated nucleated cell counts. Assay used: immunoSEQ multiplex PCR; TCRdb lists only in-frame clones, some missing. That table is the source of V, J and clone size, and D and trimming were worked out from the DNA. The table records about 95,000 clones, about nine tenths of them present only once. The chain joins TRBV7-9 to TRBJ2-1; D is unclear. The TCR originated in a man in his 60s with COVID-19, enrolled during active disease. Sequencing used peripheral blood. As DNA, the CDR3 is TGTGCCAGCAGCTTATCCGATGGCTCTCCATTCTACAATGAGCAGTTCTTC. Translated: CASSLSDGSPFYNEQFF.